This T cell receptor beta chain originates from a study of neoadjuvant anti-PD-1 for oral cavity cancer. Specified time point: after neoadjuvant nivolumab, at surgical resection. This CDR3 region has 15 residues. V was clipped by 1 base and J by 0 bases, with 8 bases between them. Germline assignment: CDR1 SGHNT and CDR2 YYREEE (reference sequence). Most PBMC samples had 480 ng input DNA in six replicates. TCRdb keeps only in-frame clones here, not all; method: immunoSEQ multiplex PCR. The data show tens of thousands of clones, roughly 84% seen once. The sample consisted of PBMCs, taken after nivolumab (anti-PD-1) treatment. The clonotype was recovered from a person between 35 and 79 years old with oral cavity squamous cell carcinoma. The rearrangement links TRBV5-4 to TRBJ2-1, with D tentatively TRBD2 (6 bases). The CDR3 sequence: CASSLIGSSYNEQFF. DNA for the CDR3: TGTGCCAGCAGCTTGATCGGGAGCTCCTACAATGAGCAGTTCTTC.